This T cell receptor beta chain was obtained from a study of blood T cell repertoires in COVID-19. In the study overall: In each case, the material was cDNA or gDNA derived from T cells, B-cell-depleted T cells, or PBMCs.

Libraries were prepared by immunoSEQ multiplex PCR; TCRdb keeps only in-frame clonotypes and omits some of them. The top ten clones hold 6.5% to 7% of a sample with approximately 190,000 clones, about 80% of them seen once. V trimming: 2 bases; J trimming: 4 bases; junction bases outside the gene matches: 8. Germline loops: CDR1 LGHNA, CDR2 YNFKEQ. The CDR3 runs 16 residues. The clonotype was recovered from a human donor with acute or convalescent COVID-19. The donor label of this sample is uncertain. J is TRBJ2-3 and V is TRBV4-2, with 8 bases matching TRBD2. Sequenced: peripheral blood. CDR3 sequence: CASSQISGSGADTQYF. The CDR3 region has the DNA TGTGCCAGCAGCCAAATAAGCGGGAGTGGGGCAGATACGCAGTATTTT.